These 13 T cell receptor beta chains share one sample of origin, sequenced in a study of cytotoxic CD8 clonotypes in ibrutinib-treated CLL. Produced via immunoSEQ multiplex PCR; TCRdb's table is partial and in-frame only. The table records approximately 25,000 clones, around 69% of them present only once. Source: PBMCs, taken at disease progression, from a patient treated with ibrutinib. Every receptor here comes from a human donor with chronic lymphocytic leukemia.

This chain connects TRBV7-6 to TRBJ1-2; TRBD1 aligns across 7 bases. The CDR3 has 15 amino acids. The V gene's germline CDR1 is SGHVS and CDR2 FNYEAQ. With 1 base clipped from V and 7 bases from J, the junction kept 9 bases outside the gene matches. Here the CDR3 reads CASSLGYGQGGGYTF. The CDR3 nucleotides are TGTGCCAGCAGCTTAGGATATGGTCAGGGGGGTGGCTACACCTTC.

The chain is built from TRBV11-2 and TRBJ1-1; 7 nucleotides align to TRBD1. Trimming cost V 5 bases and J 10 bases; bases outside gene matches: 4. The CDR3 sequence is 11 residues long. Germline V gives CDR1 SGHAT, CDR2 FQNNGV. CDR3 nucleotide sequence: TGTGCCAGCAGCCGGGGACAGAGAGCTTTCTTT. Residues: CASSRGQRAFF.

The chain employs TRBV6-4 and TRBJ1-2; possible D gene TRBD1, 5 bases. There are 18 residues in the CDR3. Trimming took off 2 bases at V and 3 bases at J, with 22 bases between the two ends. Germline assignment: CDR1 MRHNA and CDR2 SNTAGT. CDR3 sequence: CASSDGGGPSAIDYGYTF. As DNA, the CDR3 is TGTGCCAGCAGTGACGGGGGAGGACCTAGTGCGATAGACTATGGCTACACCTTC.

This clone was seen only once. V gene TRBV19 combines with J gene TRBJ1-4, with 9 bases that match TRBD1. The CDR3 is 14 residues long. The germline V gene has CDR1 LNHDA and CDR2 SQIVND (reference sequence). J lost 8 bases, V lost 5 bases, and 6 bases had no gene match. The CDR3 region is CASSQTGTGEKLFF. CDR3 sequence (DNA): TGTGCCAGTAGTCAGACCGGGACAGGGGAAAAACTGTTTTTT.

With regard to this clone: Other nucleotide sequences in the sample specify the same CDR3. The CDR3 coding sequence is TGTGCCAGTAGTATAGATGGTAGTAGCTACGAGCAGTACTTC. It codes for CASSIDGSSYEQYF. The chain couples TRBV19 to TRBJ2-7; D ambiguous. Germline CDR1 LNHDA, CDR2 SQIVND (reference sequence). This CDR3 spans 14 amino acids. V shed 0 bases and J shed 3 bases, with 9 bases lying between them.

CDR3 in amino acids: CASSQGLQGNTEAFF. The CDR3 nucleotides are TGCGCCAGCAGCCAAGGTTTACAGGGGAACACTGAAGCTTTCTTT. The chain joins TRBV4-1 to TRBJ1-1; D might be TRBD1 (6 bases). There are 15 residues in the CDR3. Trimming removed 1 base at V and 1 base at J, with 10 bases between. The V gene's germline CDR1 is MGHRA and CDR2 YSYEKL.

In this sample, this clone turned up a few times. The chain uses TRBV19 and TRBJ1-6; 7 positions match TRBD1. Germline-derived CDR1 and CDR2 are LNHDA and SQIVND (reference sequence). The V and J ends lost 11 bases and 9 bases, in that order; junction bases with no gene match: 10. The CDR3 covers 13 residues. The CDR3 sequence: CAAGQKGISPLHF. CDR3 in DNA: TGTGCCGCGGGACAGAAGGGCATTTCACCCCTCCACTTT.

The J gene is TRBJ1-2, the V gene TRBV9, with 9 bases lining up with TRBD1. The germline V gene encodes CDR1 SGDLS and CDR2 YYNGEE. With 0 bases clipped from V and 4 bases from J, the junction kept 4 bases outside the gene matches. This CDR3 region has 15 residues. CDR3 bases: TGTGCCAGCAGCGTAGCACCGACAGGGGGCTATGGCTACACCTTC. Translating it yields CASSVAPTGGYGYTF.

V is TRBV6-5 and J is TRBJ2-7; D is unresolved. Germline values: CDR1 MNHEY, CDR2 SVGAGI. The CDR3 runs to 15 residues. V gave up 5 bases and J gave up 2 bases, with 16 bases separating them. Here the CDR3 reads CASSPISGLTYEQYF. CDR3 DNA: TGTGCCAGCAGTCCCATATCCGGGTTAACCTACGAGCAGTACTTC.

The chain uses TRBV5-6 and TRBJ1-2; weak D call: TRBD1 (5 bases). The V end was cut by 6 bases, the J end by 8 bases, with 11 bases between. The CDR3 consists of 11 residues. CDR1 SGHDT and CDR2 YYEEEE come from the germline V gene. CDR3 sequence: CASTQWGGYTF. The DNA for the CDR3 is TGTGCCAGCACTCAGTGGGGCGGCTACACCTTC.

This clone was seen more than once but under ten times. The chain joins TRBV5-1 to TRBJ2-3; 8 bases line up with TRBD2. CDR3 length: 15 residues. CDR1 is SGHRS and CDR2 is YFSETQ in the germline V gene. V lost 2 bases to trimming and J lost 1 base; unmatched junction nucleotides: 3. The CDR3 is CASSFEAGGTDTQYF. In DNA, the CDR3 is TGCGCCAGCAGCTTCGAAGCGGGGGGCACAGATACGCAGTATTTT.

This clone was picked up many times. The V gene is TRBV27, the J gene TRBJ1-2; D gene uncertain. The CDR3 runs 14 residues. CDR1 MNHEY and CDR2 SMNVEV come from the germline V gene (reference sequence). Trimming removed 5 bases from V and 4 bases from J, with 14 bases in between. CDR3 coding DNA: TGTGCCAGCAGTCCACGACACACGCCCTATGGCTACACCTTC. This sequence encodes CASSPRHTPYGYTF.

The gene calls are TRBV27 and TRBJ2-1; the D is unclear. The germline V and J ends were trimmed by 2 bases and 7 bases, with 6 bases remaining between them. From germline, CDR1 is MNHEY and CDR2 SMNVEV (reference sequence). The CDR3 is made up of 12 amino acids. The CDR3 nucleotides are TGTGCCAGCAGTTTACCAGGTAATGAGCAGTTCTTC. Amino acid sequence: CASSLPGNEQFF.